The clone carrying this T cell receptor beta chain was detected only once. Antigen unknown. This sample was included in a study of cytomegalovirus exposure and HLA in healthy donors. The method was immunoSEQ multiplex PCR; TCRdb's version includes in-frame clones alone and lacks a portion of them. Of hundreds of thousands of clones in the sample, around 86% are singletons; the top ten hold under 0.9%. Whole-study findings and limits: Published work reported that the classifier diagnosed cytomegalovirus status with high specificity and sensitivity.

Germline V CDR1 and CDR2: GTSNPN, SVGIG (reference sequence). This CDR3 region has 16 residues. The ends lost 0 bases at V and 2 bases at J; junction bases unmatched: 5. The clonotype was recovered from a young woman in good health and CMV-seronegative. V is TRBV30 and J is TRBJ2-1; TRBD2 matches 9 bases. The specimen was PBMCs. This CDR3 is CAWSVLVAGAYNEQFF. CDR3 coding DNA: TGTGCCTGGAGTGTATTGGTAGCGGGGGCCTACAATGAGCAGTTCTTC.